This TCR beta chain was identified during a study of cytomegalovirus exposure and HLA in healthy donors (dated by TCRdb to about 2017). Regarding the study in general: In an earlier analysis of some 610 of the donors, 250 to 300 Gb of sequence data and roughly 100 million unique TCR beta sequences from roughly 180 million T cells were reported. In the later analysis, no new phenotypic data were used to find candidate immune exposures; instead, reliance was placed on TCR beta sequences and their occurrence across donors. In a later analysis, previously published TCR beta repertoires from 666 donors were re-analyzed and high-resolution HLA genotyping was added so that TCR occurrence patterns could be studied. Donor age, sex, ethnicity and CMV serostatus were compiled alongside the repertoire data. To predict cytomegalovirus infection status, the study brought together high-throughput TCR immunosequencing, statistical association of individual TCRs with disease status, and machine learning. The genetic ancestry cluster associated with self-reported Caucasian donors included about 84% of the approximately 430 genotyped donors. Among roughly 370 genotyped donors of the cohort, an average of about 240,000 unique TCR beta nucleotide sequences were sequenced per donor, roughly a sixth of them non-productive. All discovery cohort repertoires had been generated on a single sequencing platform. In a later genetic analysis, genome-wide SNP genotypes for about three fifths of the roughly 670 donors were used, and that subset was treated as a discovery cohort. In an earlier analysis of several hundred of the donors, high-throughput TCR beta sequencing was used to judge whether each TCR beta V gene segment behaved as functional or pseudogenic. An early release covering 550 to 650 HLA-typed donors comprised about 320 gigabases of sequencing data and roughly 85 million unique TCR sequences. The study profiled the T cell repertoires of about 720 subjects by immunosequencing and related them to cytomegalovirus serostatus. The study aimed to test whether cataloging public T cell receptors could reveal signatures of past pathogen exposure. A separate validation cohort of roughly 130 different subjects was used in addition to the roughly 620-subject first cohort. Roughly 5 DR-DQ haplotypes were handled as single units for association and clustering because linkage in the cohort was strong. The number of donors typed differed by locus, with roughly 620-630 for A, B, C, DRB1 and DQB1, 522 for DQA1, 600 to 610 for DPA1, and 450 to 480 for DPB1. Class I and class II HLA loci were covered by the typing at four-digit resolution. What the research found in general, with its limitations: Compared with the roughly 710-donor mean, donors in an Asian-associated ancestry cluster had fewer N-insertions in productive TCRs, according to a later genetic analysis. Immune exposure information for the cohort was limited to CMV serostatus. Strong co-occurrence of HLA alleles, especially DR and DQ, made assigning TCR associations to individual alleles difficult. In an earlier analysis of more than 500 of the donors, most TCR beta V segments appeared in productive rearrangements about 87% or about 30% of the time, broadly matching IMGT annotations. Because the 87-base-pair reads could not distinguish some IMGT-functional V segments, including TRBV6-2 and TRBV6-3, those segments were excluded. In both the original and validation cohorts, the classifier was reported to diagnose cytomegalovirus status with high specificity and sensitivity. It was suggested by the authors that the approach could potentially be generalized to other disease states and immunological phenotypes. In a later analysis, HLA-associated TCR beta chains showed more clonal expansion and lower generation probabilities than non-associated chains that were equally common. Several of the top co-occurrence clusters appeared to be linked to parvovirus B19, influenza, CMV and Epstein-Barr virus, according to a later analysis. The presence/absence analyses assumed that sequencing depth was roughly uniform across donors, and that assumption may not be true. An association between a missense DCLRE1C variant and V-gene and J-gene trimming of TCR beta chains was found in a later genetic analysis and replicated in an independent cohort. A further reported finding was that TCR beta sequences accurately predicted the HLA-A and HLA-B alleles for most subjects in the first cohort. Across donors, most TCR sequences were observed very rarely, whereas some public TCRs were present in many individuals. A cluster of highly shared sequence variants was judged likely to be a technical artifact of the sequencing pipeline. The study listed 164 TCR beta chains as associated with cytomegalovirus. Only TCR beta chains were sequenced in this cohort, and the absence of alpha or paired-chain data limited detectable features. Because some donors lacked HLA typing at each locus, the association tests relied only on the typed subset. The earlier analysis of approximately 560 of the donors excluded roughly 17 rarely observed V segments, including chromosome 9 orphons, because counts were too low. Most CMV-associated TCR beta chains appeared to be HLA-restricted in a later analysis, and the HLA associations seemed to be driven largely by CMV exposure. A later analysis found that TCR association rates varied across HLA loci, with DRB1 alleles showing the most associated TCRs and HLA-C alleles the fewest. At a false discovery rate of 0.05, a later analysis linked some 18,000 TCR beta sequences to specific HLA alleles. Linkage disequilibrium might explain the correlated functional status among segregating V segments, but an unknown experimental factor could not be ruled out. A few of the identified cytomegalovirus-associated TCR beta chains were confirmed in vitro to be specific for cytomegalovirus antigens.

Spanning cysteine to phenylalanine, the CDR3 consists of 15 amino acids. The only DNA kept is the CDR3, 45 bases in frame from the first base. Via the germline V gene, CDR1 is MNHEY and CDR2 SVGAGI. The junction carries 25 bases between V and J, which are trimmed by 7 bases and 9 bases respectively. A remark on this clone: Its antigen remains undetermined. No much larger clone is present one base from it, and per-base qualities are unavailable.

In total, approximately 700 healthy bone marrow donors made up the cohort. All cohort members were sampled while nominally healthy, although unrecorded immune exposures were likely present. The donor was CMV seropositive and was included in the group of approximately 300 seropositive cohort members. A peripheral blood sample was collected from each donor, and TCR beta sequencing was performed on peripheral blood mononuclear cells. The Qiagen DNeasy Blood Extraction Kit was used to extract genomic DNA from the blood cell samples. The library was generated by the immunoSEQ multiplex PCR assay. For the multiplex PCR, a mixture combining 60 forward primers for TCR Vbeta segments and 13 reverse primers for TCR Jbeta segments was used. The CDR3 region of rearranged TCR beta genes was amplified from genomic DNA with a multiplex PCR assay. On the Illumina HiSeq System, the amplified TCR beta libraries were sequenced as 87-base-pair reads. For the original study's pipeline: A later analysis tallied 75 million to 95 million unique TCR beta chains across the 666 repertoires, and about 12 million of those chains were shared by two or more donors. Raw reads were error-corrected and collapsed into unique sequences with a nearest-neighbor algorithm that merged closely related sequences to remove PCR and sequencing errors. To assign V, D and J gene segments, CDR3 sequences were aligned to IMGT reference sequences. For a sequence to be retained, at least a six-nucleotide match to both a V gene segment and a J gene segment was required. Rearrangements were called productive when the CDR3 lacked stop codons and stayed in frame with V and J; all others were non-productive. Following IMGT convention, CDR3 was defined as the stretch from the second conserved V-encoded cysteine to the conserved J-encoded phenylalanine. The earlier analysis of about 530 of the donors excluded any sequence lacking an unambiguous match to a single V gene segment. In an earlier analysis of 450 to 750 of the donors, a V segment was called functional when productive rearrangements were above 56.7%, and segregating when the standard deviation between donors exceeded 5%. A statistical classification framework was developed to diagnose cytomegalovirus status using the catalog of TCR beta chain sequences. V and J gene assignment, in a later analysis, came from comparing TCR nucleotide sequences with IMGT/GENE-DB human TR gene sequences. The TCRdist pipeline was used in a later analysis to assign CDR3 sequences and most-parsimonious VDJ recombination scenarios. In a later analysis, each TCR beta chain was defined by its CDR3 amino acid sequence together with its V-gene family, and reads without a unique V-gene family were excluded. As a way to deal with suspected cross-contamination and a sequencing artifact, a later analysis dropped under 600 nucleotide sequences that were highly shared and had low generation probability. For each public chain, a later analysis derived a clonal expansion index from normalized ranks of inferred template counts within each repertoire. Generation probabilities in a later analysis came from a VDJ recombination model fitted to out-of-frame rearrangements, and those results were checked against IGoR. In a later analysis, hypergeometric tests were used to score TCR-TCR, TCR-HLA and TCR-CMV co-occurrence, with a repertoire-size bias correction applied to TCR pairs. A later analysis estimated false discovery rates by permuting HLA or CMV assignments 20 times. In a later analysis, co-occurring TCRs were grouped using DBSCAN, and TCRdist sequence similarity was added for clustering within HLA-allele-positive subsets. Repertoires with fewer than 30,000 or more than 120,000 public chains were left out of co-occurrence clustering, as were five repertoires with anomalous nucleotide sharing. Drawn from immuneACCESS, this table holds only the in-frame rearrangements with V and J called that TCRdb kept. Clones are partly lost; checked studies trace under half to an unresolved V gene and leave the rest unexplained. V and J calls and clone size are as listed in that table; D and trimming were resolved from the DNA. The sample profile shows about 130,000 clones; roughly 80% of them were found once. The ten largest clones add up to around 10% of the sample.

The receptor's source is a man aged 25 to 40 in good health and CMV-seropositive. The V and J segments used are TRBV6-5 and TRBJ2-7, with TRBD2 tentatively as D gene (6 bases match). Sequencing input: PBMCs. This receptor carries the CDR3 CASTPGGTQRIGQYF. The DNA reads TGTGCCAGCACCCCCGGGGGTACACAAAGGATCGGGCAGTACTTC.